Presented here are 6 T cell receptor beta chains from one specimen sequenced in a study of T cell repertoires in cytomegalovirus infection. TCRdb re-analysed the reads in MiXCR, keeping a single row per CDR3 protein. The table lists 300,000 or so distinct CDR3 sequences, roughly 24% of them singletons. Specimen: PBMCs. These receptor sequences come from a human donor in good health (CMV status not recorded). Some clones in this sample may be carry-over from other donors' samples.

The rearrangement uses TRBV6-2 or TRBV6-3 and TRBJ2-7; the match to TRBD1 covers 7 bases. V trimming: 6 bases; J trimming: 6 bases; junction bases outside the gene matches: 14. The CDR3 runs 15 residues. CDR1 and CDR2 (germline): MNHEY, SVGEGT. In DNA form, the CDR3 reads TGTGCCAGCAGGCGAGGGACAGCCGGAGAGAGCGAGCAGTACTTC. Translation gives CASRRGTAGESEQYF.

This clonotype was found a few times. The chain recombines TRBV12-3 or TRBV12-4 with TRBJ2-7; TRBD1 agrees at 7 bases. This CDR3 is 12 amino acids long. Trimming took 6 bases from V and 5 from J; bases not matched to a gene: 4. CDR3 in DNA: TGTGCCAGCAGGCTCAGGGGGAACGAGCAGTACTTC. Translation: CASRLRGNEQYF.

This clonotype was counted ten times or more. The V call is TRBV7-2, the J call TRBJ2-3, with no clear D. The ends were cut back, 0 bases at V and 0 bases at J, with 7 bases in the middle. Germline V gene lookup returns CDR1 SGHTA and CDR2 FQGNSA. The CDR3 is made up of 15 amino acids. The CDR3 loop is CASSLAGRSTDTQYF. DNA for the CDR3: TGTGCCAGCAGCTTAGCGGGTCGTAGCACAGATACGCAGTATTTT.

This chain links TRBV28 with TRBJ2-3; D is possibly TRBD2 (6 bases). CDR3 length: 14 amino acids. Trimming cost V 6 bases and J 2 bases, with 12 bases left between them. Per the germline V gene, CDR1 is MDHEN and CDR2 is SYDVKM. The CDR3 region has the DNA TGTGCCAGCAGGTCGGGGACTGACACAGATACGCAGTATTTT. Protein: CASRSGTDTDTQYF.

This clonotype has a count of ten or more. The CDR3 DNA reads as TGCAGTGCTAGAGGAGGTTTTGGAGACGAGCAGTACTTC. This codes for CSARGGFGDEQYF. The chain recombines TRBV20-1 with TRBJ2-7; D unresolved. CDR1 DFQATT and CDR2 SNEGSKA come from the germline V gene (reference sequence). The CDR3 covers 13 residues. V shed 1 base and J shed 5 bases, with 12 bases lying between them.

V is TRBV5-1 and J is TRBJ2-1, with D possibly TRBD2 on 6 matching bases. Germline lookup yields CDR1 SGHRS and CDR2 YFSETQ. V was clipped by 4 bases and J by 2 bases, with 10 bases between them. There are 14 residues in the CDR3. The CDR3 nucleotides are TGCGCCAGCAGCCCGGGAGCCACCTACAATGAGCAGTTCTTC. It translates to CASSPGATYNEQFF.